This TCR beta chain is drawn from a study of T cell changes during pregnancy in multiple sclerosis. Here immunoSEQ multiplex PCR was the method, and the copy in TCRdb shows in-frame clones only, minus some. The sample has around 69,000 clones; around 90% are singletons. Germline V lookup: CDR1 MDHEN, CDR2 SYDVKM. V trimming: 1 base; J trimming: 11 bases; junction bases outside the gene matches: 7. The CDR3 length is 13 residues. The receptor was derived from a female donor in good health, enrolled as a control in a pregnancy study. The sequences come from peripheral blood, collected in the second trimester of pregnancy. The J gene is TRBJ2-5, the V gene TRBV28, with 7 bases fitting TRBD2. The CDR3 region has the DNA TGTGCCAGCAGTTTATCGTGGGCGGGAGAACAGTACTTC. This codes for CASSLSWAGEQYF.